Sequencing of this TCR beta chain was carried out in a study of regulatory T cells in long-lasting Graves disease. CDR3 regions were amplified by Arm-PCR using iRepertoire HTBI primers to build TCR beta libraries. TCRdb re-called the multiplex PCR reads through MiXCR, storing one row per CDR3 protein. The table records roughly 450,000 distinct CDR3 sequences, 20% of them present only once. The CDR3 contains 14 residues. Trimming pared 3 bases from V and 4 bases from J, leaving 13 bases between. Germline CDR1 and CDR2: SGHTS and YDEGEE. Stated time point: persistent/refractory GD, antithyroid drugs over 5 years with positive TRAb. PBMCs provided the RNA from which the TCR library was made.

The specimen was peripheral blood mononuclear cells (PBMCs), collected when the disease was refractory, from a patient treated with antithyroid drugs. This sequence was found in a female donor with Graves disease. This chain uses TRBV5-8 with TRBJ1-1; tentative D call: TRBD1 (6 bases). The DNA for the CDR3 is TGTGCCAGCAGCTCAATGGGGACAACCACTGAAGCTTTCTTT. As protein: CASSSMGTTTEAFF.